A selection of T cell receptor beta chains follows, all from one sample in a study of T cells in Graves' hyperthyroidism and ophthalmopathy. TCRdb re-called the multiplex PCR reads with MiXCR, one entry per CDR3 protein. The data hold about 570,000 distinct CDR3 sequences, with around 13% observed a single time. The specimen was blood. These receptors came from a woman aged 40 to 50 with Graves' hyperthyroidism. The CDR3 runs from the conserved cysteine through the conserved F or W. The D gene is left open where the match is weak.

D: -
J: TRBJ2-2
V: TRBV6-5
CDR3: CASSYSTGELVF

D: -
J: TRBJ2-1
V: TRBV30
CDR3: CAWSPGSSYNEQFF

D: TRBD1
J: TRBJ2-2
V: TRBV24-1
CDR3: CATSDRDRGNTGELFF

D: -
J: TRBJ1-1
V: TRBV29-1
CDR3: CSVVTSGAEAFF

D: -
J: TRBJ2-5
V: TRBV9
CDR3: CASSGVGETQYF

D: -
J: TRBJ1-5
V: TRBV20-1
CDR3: CSARREHNNQPQHF

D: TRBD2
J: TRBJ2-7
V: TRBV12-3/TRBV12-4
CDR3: CASSPGLGGREQYF

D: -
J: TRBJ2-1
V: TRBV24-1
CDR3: CATSESGRVIDNEQFF

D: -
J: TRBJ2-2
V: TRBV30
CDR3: CAWGNTNTGELFF

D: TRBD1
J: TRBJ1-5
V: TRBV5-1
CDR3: CASSLTGTANQPQHF

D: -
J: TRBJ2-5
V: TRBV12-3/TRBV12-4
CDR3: CASSLDGLPETQYF

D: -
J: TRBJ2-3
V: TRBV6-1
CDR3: CASKYGNTDTQYF

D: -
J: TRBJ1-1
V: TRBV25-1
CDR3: CASSPFGAEEAFF

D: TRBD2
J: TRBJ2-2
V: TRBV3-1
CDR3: CASSQGAGANTGELFF

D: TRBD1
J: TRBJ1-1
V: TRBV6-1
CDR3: CASRRTGGGPNTEAFF

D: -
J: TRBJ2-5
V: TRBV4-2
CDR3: CASSQRAGETQYF

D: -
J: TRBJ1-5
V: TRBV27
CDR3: CASSNSGFNQPQHF

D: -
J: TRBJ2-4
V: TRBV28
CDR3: CASSFRVAKNIQYF

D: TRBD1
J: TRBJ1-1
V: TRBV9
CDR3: CASSVGSQGGSRNTEAFF

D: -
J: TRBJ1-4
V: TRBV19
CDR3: CASSHQSATNEKLFF

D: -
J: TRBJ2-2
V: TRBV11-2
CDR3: CASSSRISAAGELFF

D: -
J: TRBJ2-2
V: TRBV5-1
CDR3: CASSLMGFNTGELFF

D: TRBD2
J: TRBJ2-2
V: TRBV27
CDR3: CASSFLTSGRNTGELFF

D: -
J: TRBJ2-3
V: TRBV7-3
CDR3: CASSSSGRDTDTQYF

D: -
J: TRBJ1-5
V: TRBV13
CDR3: CASSLGTSNQPQHF

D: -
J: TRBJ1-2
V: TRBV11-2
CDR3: CASSLEGARYGYTF

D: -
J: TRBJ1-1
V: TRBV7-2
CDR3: CASSLEVDPEAFF

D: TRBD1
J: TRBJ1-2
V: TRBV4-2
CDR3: CASSQGQESNGYTF

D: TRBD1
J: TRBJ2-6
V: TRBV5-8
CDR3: CASSLATGAGANVLTF

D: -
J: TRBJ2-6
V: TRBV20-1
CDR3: CSAIQGLSGANVLTF

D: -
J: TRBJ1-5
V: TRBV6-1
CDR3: CASSGGTGKQPQHF

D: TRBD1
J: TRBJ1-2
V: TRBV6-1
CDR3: CASSTTTGGTGYTF

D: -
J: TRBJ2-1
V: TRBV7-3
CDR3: CASSLRSGLLNEQFF

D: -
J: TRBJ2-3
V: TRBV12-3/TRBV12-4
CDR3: CASHNTDTQYF

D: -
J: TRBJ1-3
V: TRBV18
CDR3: CASSAVAESSGNTIYF

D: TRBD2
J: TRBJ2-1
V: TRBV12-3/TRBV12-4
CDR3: CASSLSLAGEYNEQFF

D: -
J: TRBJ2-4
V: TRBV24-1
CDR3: CATSDSQGAKNIQYF

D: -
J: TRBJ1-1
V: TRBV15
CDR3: CATSRDSGEAFF

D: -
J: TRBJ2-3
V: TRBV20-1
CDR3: CSAPRLVSGLTDTQYF

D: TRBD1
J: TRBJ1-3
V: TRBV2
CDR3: CASRQGADPIYF

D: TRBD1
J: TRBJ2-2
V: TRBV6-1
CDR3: CASRQGVGTGELFF

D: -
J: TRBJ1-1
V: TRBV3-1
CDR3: CASSQVGGDTEAFF

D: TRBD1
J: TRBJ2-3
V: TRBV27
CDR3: CASSFLGLGQRSTDTQYF

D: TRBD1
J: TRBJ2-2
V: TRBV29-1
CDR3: CSVLVQGATGELFF

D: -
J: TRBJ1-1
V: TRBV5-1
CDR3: CASSLEGTETEAFF

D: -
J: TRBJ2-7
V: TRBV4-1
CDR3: CASSQVFGGNEQYF

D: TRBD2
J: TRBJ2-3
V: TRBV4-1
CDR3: CASSPLAGVPTDTQYF

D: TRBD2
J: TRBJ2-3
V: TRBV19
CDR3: CASSTWTSGGSGATQYF

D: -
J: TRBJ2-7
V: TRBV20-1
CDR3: CSAPTWSSDTYEQYF

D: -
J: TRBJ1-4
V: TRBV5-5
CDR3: CASSGARAGEKLFF

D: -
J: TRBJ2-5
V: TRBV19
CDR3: CASSIAAEETQYF

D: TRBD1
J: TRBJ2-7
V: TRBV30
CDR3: CAWRVTGVGEQYF

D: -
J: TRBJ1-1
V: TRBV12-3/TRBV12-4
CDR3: CASSSAQKAFF

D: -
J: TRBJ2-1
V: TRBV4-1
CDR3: CASSQDFEFRVYNEQFF

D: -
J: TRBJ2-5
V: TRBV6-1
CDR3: CASSQGLGETQYF